This entry features one TCR beta chain sequence. Its specificity is unknown. Here immunoSEQ multiplex PCR was the method, and the copy in TCRdb shows in-frame clones only, minus some. The sample shows 950,000 to 1,100,000 clones, approximately 80% of them seen only once. Trimming took off 6 bases at V and 6 bases at J, with 17 bases between the two ends. The V gene's germline CDR1 is MNHNY and CDR2 SVGAGI (reference sequence). The CDR3 is made up of 14 amino acids. The data originate from a study of shared clonotypes between healthy human individuals. The study, taken as a whole, reports: Investigators collected only blood, and repertoires in tissues likely differ. The study drew on few donors, limiting represented genetic and exposure-history diversity.

The chain employs TRBV6-6 and TRBJ1-2, with D possibly TRBD1 on 5 matching bases. The clonotype comes from a man between 18 and 29 years old in good health. Some clones in this sample may be carry-over from other donors' samples. Sequenced sample: memory CD4+ T cells from PBMCs. Noted subset: CD45RA-negative fraction. CDR3 sequence (DNA): TGTGCCAGCAGGGCCGGAGGGACCGTTGATGGCTACACCTTC. This translates into CASRAGGTVDGYTF.